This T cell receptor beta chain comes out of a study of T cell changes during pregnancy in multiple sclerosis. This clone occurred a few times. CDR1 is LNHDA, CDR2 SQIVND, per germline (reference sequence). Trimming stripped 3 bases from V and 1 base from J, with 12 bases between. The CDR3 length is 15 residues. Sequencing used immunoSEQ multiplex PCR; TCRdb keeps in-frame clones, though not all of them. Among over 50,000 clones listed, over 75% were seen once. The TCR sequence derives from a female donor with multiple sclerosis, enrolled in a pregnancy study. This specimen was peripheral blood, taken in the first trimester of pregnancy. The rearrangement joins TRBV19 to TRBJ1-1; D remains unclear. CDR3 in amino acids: CASSISFRGNTEAFF. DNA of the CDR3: TGTGCCAGTAGTATCTCGTTCCGGGGGAACACTGAAGCTTTCTTT.